The 30 T cell receptor beta chains below were found in one sample sequenced in a study of blood T cells in healthy people across ages. Next came a second PCR, run for about 6 to 12 cycles, which used a sample-barcoded 5' primer along with a J-beta primer mix. TCRdb itself ran the 5' RACE reads through MiXCR, one entry per CDR3 protein. The table lists almost 1 million distinct CDR3 sequences, just over 50% of them singletons, with about 21% in the top ten. Sequencing input: blood. The receptors shown here come from a woman aged 55 to 70 in good health.

This clonotype appeared a few times. The genes are TRBV27 and TRBJ2-4; weak D call: TRBD1 (6 bases). The J call may be incorrect, as the DNA end agrees better with TRBJ2-7. This CDR3 has 13 amino acids. Per the germline V gene, CDR1 is MNHEY and CDR2 is SMNVEV (reference sequence). The CDR3 reads CASSFMTGYEQYF. CDR3 in DNA: TGTGCCAGCAGTTTCATGACAGGCTACGAGCAGTACTTC.

This clonotype was counted once. The V call is TRBV7-8, the J call TRBJ2-7, with 9 nucleotides matching TRBD1. The CDR3 has 15 residues. Germline V CDR1 and CDR2: SGHVS, FQNEAQ. V lost 1 base, J lost 3 bases, and 4 bases stayed unmatched. Here the CDR3 reads CASSLVQGQGYEQYF. In nucleotides, the CDR3 is TGTGCCAGCAGCTTAGTCCAGGGACAGGGCTACGAGCAGTACTTC.

This clonotype was seen just once. The genes are TRBV15 and TRBJ2-1; D unclear. The DNA end favors TRBJ2-7, so the J call may be wrong. Germline V gene data show CDR1 as LNHNV and CDR2 as YYDKDF (reference sequence). The CDR3 totals 16 residues. This CDR3 is CATSRDRAVSYNEQYF. CDR3 nucleotides: TGTGCCACCAGCAGAGATCGGGCAGTCTCCTACAATGAGCAGTACTTC.

V gene TRBV6-2 or TRBV6-3 combines with J gene TRBJ2-5; weak D call: TRBD1 (6 bases). The germline V gene has CDR1 MNHEY and CDR2 SVGEGT. V shed 8 bases and J shed 7 bases, with 17 bases lying between them. The CDR3 contains 13 residues. The CDR3 spells CASLRQVPGTQYF. In DNA, the CDR3 is TGTGCCAGCCTCCGACAGGTCCCAGGGACCCAGTACTTC.

This sequence joins TRBV4-3 and TRBJ2-3, with 7 bases identical to TRBD1. Trimming removed 0 bases from V and 2 bases from J; junction bases left unmatched: 5. Germline V CDR1 and CDR2: LGHNA, YSLEER. This CDR3 has 16 residues. The CDR3 nucleotides read TGCGCCAGCAGCCAAGAGCAGGACAGGATCACAGATACGCAGTATTTT. It specifies CASSQEQDRITDTQYF.

The V and J genes are TRBV11-1 and TRBJ2-1, with D uncertain. TRBJ2-7 matches the DNA end more closely, so the J call is doubtful. This CDR3 comprises 12 residues. CDR1 is SGHAT and CDR2 is FQDESV in the germline V gene (reference sequence). CDR3 residues: CASTSSYNEQYF. The CDR3 DNA follows: TGTGCCAGCACCTCCTCCTACAATGAGCAGTACTTC.

There are a few counts of this clonotype. The chain joins TRBV20-1 to TRBJ2-7, with D possibly TRBD2 on 6 matching bases. Germline V gene lookup returns CDR1 DFQATT and CDR2 SNEGSKA (reference sequence). This CDR3 comprises 16 residues. V was trimmed by 4 bases and J by 2 bases, leaving 21 bases between them. The CDR3: CSATRRGGNLAYEQYF. In nucleotides, the CDR3 is TGCAGTGCTACACGACGGGGCGGGAACTTAGCCTACGAGCAGTACTTC.

This rearrangement joins TRBV11-2 to TRBJ2-3; 13 bases are shared with TRBD2. Trimming cost V 5 bases and J 1 base; bases outside gene matches: 6. The CDR3 covers 17 residues. Germline V gives CDR1 SGHAT, CDR2 FQNNGV. The CDR3 region is CASSMTSGRTGTDTQYF. The CDR3 region has the DNA TGTGCCAGCAGCATGACTAGCGGGAGGACAGGCACAGATACGCAGTATTTT.

The rearrangement uses TRBV29-1 and TRBJ2-7; tentatively, D is TRBD2 (7 bases). The V and J ends lost 7 bases and 3 bases respectively, with 16 bases between them. This CDR3 spans 13 amino acids. Germline CDR1 is SQVTM and CDR2 is ANQGSEA. CDR3 protein: CSGGGAELYEQYF. In DNA form, the CDR3 reads TGCAGCGGGGGGGGCGCGGAGCTCTACGAGCAGTACTTC.

J is TRBJ2-7 and V is TRBV7-8; the match to TRBD2 covers 9 bases. This CDR3 contains 18 residues. Germline-derived CDR1 and CDR2 are SGHVS and FQNEAQ. Trimming cost V 2 bases and J 1 base; bases outside gene matches: 12. This CDR3 reads CASSLRLAGRRASYEQYF. The CDR3 DNA is TGTGCCAGCAGCTTACGCCTAGCGGGGAGGAGGGCGTCCTACGAGCAGTACTTC.

V is TRBV6-5 and J is TRBJ2-3, with D uncertain. V gave up 8 bases and J gave up 0 bases, with 18 bases separating them. The CDR3 is 16 residues long. The germline V gene has CDR1 MNHEY and CDR2 SVGAGI. CDR3 in DNA: TGTGCCAGCCGACGATTTGGTCAGCGCAGCACAGATACGCAGTATTTT. This codes for CASRRFGQRSTDTQYF.

The chain uses TRBV21-1 and TRBJ2-5; TRBD1, the table's D call, was not compared with the DNA. TRBV21-1 is marked as a pseudogene. The CDR3 contains 18 residues. The CDR3 reads CASSCHQRRPRGQETQYF. The CDR3 bases are TGTGCCAGCAGCTGCCATCAACGGCGGCCCCGGGGGCAAGAGACCCAGTACTTC.

In its sample, this clonotype was seen a few times. The DNA for the CDR3 is TGTGCCAGCGGCTACGGGGGTCAGGCCGAGCAGTACTTC. It translates to CASGYGGQAEQYF. V and J are TRBV12-3 or TRBV12-4 and TRBJ2-4; a weak D match, TRBD2 (6 bases). The last part of the DNA fits TRBJ2-7 better; the J call may be wrong. This CDR3 is built from 13 residues.

The rearrangement links TRBV4-3 to TRBJ1-6; possible D gene TRBD1, 5 bases. Germline assignment: CDR1 LGHNA and CDR2 YSLEER. The CDR3 contains 16 residues. The V and J ends lost 4 bases and 7 bases respectively, with 17 bases between them. Here the CDR3 reads CASSLTVGLLNSPLHF. The DNA for the CDR3 is TGCGCCAGCAGCCTCACTGTGGGACTCCTAAATTCACCCCTCCACTTT.

The genes are TRBV6-6 and TRBJ2-3; tentatively, D is TRBD2 (6 bases). The CDR3 is made up of 14 amino acids. CDR1 is MNHNY and CDR2 is SVGAGI in the germline V gene (reference sequence). V shed 8 bases and J shed 2 bases, with 14 bases lying between them. CDR3 region: CASGRDGYTDTQYF. DNA of the CDR3: TGTGCCAGCGGGCGGGACGGCTACACAGATACGCAGTATTTT.

The CDR3 DNA is TGTGCCAGCAGTGAAGGACTAGCGGCTAAAGATACGCAGTATTTT. Translated, it gives CASSEGLAAKDTQYF. The chain combines TRBV2 with TRBJ2-3; TRBD2 agrees at 9 bases. Looked up from germline, CDR1 is SNHLY and CDR2 is FYNNEI. With V trimmed by 1 base and J by 5 bases, 4 bases remained unmatched. The CDR3 runs 15 residues.

CDR3 in DNA: TGTGCCAGCAGCCCCTGGGGAGCGGGAGTCAAAGAGACCCAGTACTTC. It yields the protein CASSPWGAGVKETQYF. The J gene is TRBJ2-5, the V gene TRBV7-2, with 8 bases aligning to TRBD2. Trimming cost V 5 bases and J 3 bases; bases outside gene matches: 11. The CDR3 length is 16 residues. CDR1 is SGHTA, CDR2 FQGNSA, per germline. Variable domain in full (rest from reference TRBV7-2 and TRBJ2-5): GAGVSQSPSNKVTEKGKDVELRCDPISGHTALYWYRQSLGQGLEFLIYFQGNSAPDKSGLPSDRFSAERTGGSVSTLTIQRTQQEDSAVYLCASSPWGAGVKETQYFGPGTRLLVL.

J is TRBJ2-1 and V is TRBV6-6; tentatively, D is TRBD2 (6 bases). The J call may be faulty, since TRBJ2-7 better matches the DNA end. This CDR3 has 17 residues. Germline V lookup: CDR1 MNHNY, CDR2 SVGAGI (reference sequence). In DNA form, the CDR3 reads TGTGCCAGCAGTTACTCGTTAGCGGACCATTTTTACAATGAGCAGTACTTC. It codes for CASSYSLADHFYNEQYF.

This clonotype has only a few counts. The junction departs from germline at one end; a sequencing error may be responsible. This rearrangement joins TRBV5-1 to TRBJ1-1; D is perhaps TRBD1 (5 bases). The germline gives CDR1 SGHRS, CDR2 YFSETQ. The CDR3 totals 14 residues. CDR3 protein: CASSPGTGNPEAFF. CDR3 DNA: TGCGCCAGCAGCCCGGGGACGGGGAACCCTGAAGCTTTCTTT.

The gene calls are TRBV6-2 or TRBV6-3 and TRBJ1-5, with D hard to call. Trimming removed 5 bases at V and 6 bases at J, with 14 bases between. The CDR3 covers 14 residues. Germline CDR1 reads MNHEY; CDR2 reads SVGEGT. As DNA, the CDR3 is TGTGCCAGCAGTCCTCCGGCGGAGGCTCAGCCCCAGCATTTT. Its translation: CASSPPAEAQPQHF.

This clonotype was seen just once. The chain joins TRBV10-2 to TRBJ2-7; D call uncertain. V was shortened by 6 bases and J by 3 bases, with 9 bases between the two germline ends. This CDR3 contains 12 residues. Germline V gene data show CDR1 as WSHSY and CDR2 as SAAADI. The CDR3 here is CASRAPYYEQYF. CDR3 sequence (DNA): TGCGCCAGCAGAGCCCCGTACTACGAGCAGTACTTC.

The chain couples TRBV4-1 to TRBJ2-7; TRBD1 agrees at 12 bases. With the DNA end fitting TRBJ2-5 better, the J assignment may be wrong. The germline V gene has CDR1 MGHRA and CDR2 YSYEKL. This CDR3 comprises 15 residues. Written as DNA, the CDR3 is TGCGCCAGCAGCCACACGGGACAGGGGGCAGGGACCCAGTACTTC. This encodes CASSHTGQGAGTQYF.

This clonotype was found a few times. The chain couples TRBV9 to TRBJ1-1; weak D call: TRBD1 (5 bases). The CDR3 loop spans 17 amino acids. V lost 0 bases, J lost 0 bases, and 15 bases lay in between. Germline loops: CDR1 SGDLS, CDR2 YYNGEE. The CDR3 spells CASSVESLEGMNTEAFF. CDR3 nucleotides: TGTGCCAGCAGCGTAGAGTCTTTGGAGGGGATGAACACTGAAGCTTTCTTT.

This clonotype was detected many times. This rearrangement joins TRBV7-2 to TRBJ1-2; D possibly corresponds to TRBD1 (6 bases). The germline V gene has CDR1 SGHTA and CDR2 FQGNSA. The V gene lost 5 bases and the J gene lost 4 bases, with 11 bases spanning the gap. The CDR3 has 13 residues. The CDR3 here is CASSPGQLYGYTF. The CDR3, as DNA: TGTGCCAGCAGCCCCGGACAGCTCTATGGCTACACCTTC.

CDR3 nucleotide sequence: TGCAGTGCTAGACCCCTGACTAGCGGGAGTAGGGATACGCAGTATTTT. Translation: CSARPLTSGSRDTQYF. The chain combines TRBV20-1 with TRBJ2-3, with 12 bases aligning to TRBD2. CDR3 size: 16 residues. The trim removed 2 bases at V and 6 bases at J, leaving 9 bases unmatched. Germline V lookup: CDR1 DFQATT, CDR2 SNEGSKA (reference sequence).

The chain couples TRBV4-1 to TRBJ2-3; 8 bases map to TRBD1. Germline CDR1 MGHRA, CDR2 YSYEKL. Losses at the gene ends were 5 bases for V and 5 bases for J; bases not matched to a gene: 9. This CDR3 region has 15 residues. The CDR3 coding sequence is TGCGCCAGCAGCTCCTGGACAGGGAAGGGAGATACGCAGTATTTT. Translated: CASSSWTGKGDTQYF.

The chain couples TRBV7-9 to TRBJ1-5; 9 nucleotides agree with TRBD1. The CDR3 extends over 16 amino acids. Losses at the gene ends were 5 bases for V and 1 base for J; bases not matched to a gene: 6. Germline loops: CDR1 SEHNR, CDR2 FQNEAQ (reference sequence). CDR3 sequence reads: CASSQGDRGSNQPQHF. The CDR3 DNA reads TGTGCCAGCAGCCAAGGAGACAGGGGGAGCAATCAGCCCCAGCATTTT.

This clonotype appeared once. Germline and junction disagree at one end, which may indicate a read error. The chain recombines TRBV7-2 with TRBJ2-6; the D gene could be TRBD1 or TRBD2 (5 bases each). The CDR3 has 18 amino acids. Germline V gene lookup returns CDR1 SGHTA and CDR2 FQGNSA. The CDR3 DNA reads as TGTGCCAGCGGCCCGAGGGTCAGGATCGCCTCTGGGGCCCACGTCCTGACTTTC. As protein: CASGPRVRIASGAHVLTF. Based on the CDR3 plus reference TRBV7-2 and TRBJ2-6, the full variable domain is GAGVSQSPSNKVTEKGKDVELRCDPISGHTALYWYRQSLGQGLEFLIYFQGNSAPDKSGLPSDRFSAERTGGSVSTLTIQRTQQEDSAVYLCASGPRVRIASGAHVLTFGAGSRLTVL.

The J gene is TRBJ1-5, the V gene TRBV28; 8 nucleotides agree with TRBD1. The ends lost 5 bases at V and 1 base at J; junction bases unmatched: 7. The CDR3 runs to 16 residues. Germline V lookup: CDR1 MDHEN, CDR2 SYDVKM. For the CDR3, the DNA is TGTGCCAGCAGTCGGGAGACAGGGGAAAGCAATCAGCCCCAGCATTTT. As protein: CASSRETGESNQPQHF.

The chain combines TRBV7-8 with TRBJ2-1, with 9 nucleotides matching TRBD1. Germline V gene lookup returns CDR1 SGHVS and CDR2 FQNEAQ. Germline trimming cut 6 bases from V and 1 base from J; bases unmatched to any gene: 4. The CDR3 is 15 amino acids. The CDR3 nucleotides read TGTGCCAGCAGGACCGGGACAGGGTCCTACAATGAGCAGTTCTTC. It encodes CASRTGTGSYNEQFF.